The next 25 T cell receptor beta chains were all read from a single sample in a study of T cells after posttransplantation cyclophosphamide. The protocol was immunoSEQ multiplex PCR, while the TCRdb copy is restricted to in-frame clones and leaves out a portion. The sample carries about 66,000 clones, about 94% recorded once. The specimen sequenced was PBMCs. The receptors here all came from a woman younger than 45 in good health and a related stem cell transplant donor.

Notes on this clone: The same CDR3 arises from other DNA sequences in this sample as well. The J gene is TRBJ2-3, the V gene TRBV27; D may correspond to TRBD1 or TRBD2 (5 bases each). The germline V and J ends were trimmed by 0 bases and 1 base, with 5 bases remaining between them. The CDR3 contains 14 residues. Germline CDR1 is MNHEY and CDR2 is SMNVEV (reference sequence). In DNA form, the CDR3 reads TGTGCCAGCAGTTTATCGGGGGGCACAGATACGCAGTATTTT. Translation gives CASSLSGGTDTQYF.

This rearrangement joins TRBV9 to TRBJ1-2, with D uncertain. Germline CDR1 is SGDLS and CDR2 is YYNGEE. Trimming took 0 bases from V and 5 from J, leaving 8 bases between them. CDR3 length: 13 amino acids. The CDR3 loop reads CASSVASGYGYTF. The CDR3 DNA reads TGTGCCAGCAGCGTAGCTTCGGGTTATGGCTACACCTTC.

V is TRBV4-3 and J is TRBJ1-2, with 7 bases aligning to TRBD1. V dropped 1 base and J dropped 7; count of bases not matched to a gene: 15. The CDR3 contains 17 residues. Germline V CDR1 and CDR2: LGHNA, YSLEER. The CDR3 DNA follows: TGCGCCAGCAGCCAAGGACCAGGGGGTCCTAGGCTTGGTGGCTACACCTTC. Its protein product is CASSQGPGGPRLGGYTF.

As regards this clone: This specimen includes other DNA sequences encoding the same CDR3. DNA for the CDR3: TGTGCCAGCACCTTAATACTTCAGGGAGGGAGTCAGCCCCAGCATTTT. It specifies CASTLILQGGSQPQHF. The chain employs TRBV6-6 and TRBJ1-5, with a weak D call TRBD1 (5 bases). The CDR3 extends over 16 amino acids. Germline V gene data show CDR1 as MNHNY and CDR2 as SVGAGI (reference sequence). V was pared by 7 bases and J by 6 bases, with 22 bases between.

The chain carries TRBV6-1 and TRBJ1-1; 8 nucleotides line up with TRBD1. The germline V gene has CDR1 MNHNS and CDR2 SASEGT. V was pared by 5 bases and J by 4 bases, with 9 bases of the junction left unmatched. There are 15 residues in the CDR3. For the CDR3, the DNA is TGTGCCAGCAGTCCCCGGACAGGGTTAGGCACTGAAGCTTTCTTT. It specifies CASSPRTGLGTEAFF.

This rearrangement joins TRBV18 to TRBJ2-1; TRBD1 matches 9 bases. V shed 3 bases and J 8 bases; nucleotides not matched to a gene: 5. This CDR3 region has 14 residues. Germline V gives CDR1 KGHSH, CDR2 LQKENI. The DNA of the CDR3 is TGTGCCAGCTCACCCCGGACAGGGGCATATGAGCAGTTCTTC. Its protein is CASSPRTGAYEQFF.

The J gene is TRBJ2-3, the V gene TRBV5-4; D is unresolved. The length of the CDR3 is 15 residues. Germline V lookup: CDR1 SGHNT, CDR2 YYREEE (reference sequence). V lost 1 base and J lost 1, with 10 bases in between. The CDR3 sequence: CASSLSAGRTDTQYF. The CDR3 DNA reads as TGTGCCAGCAGCTTGTCGGCAGGCCGCACAGATACGCAGTATTTT.

The chain joins TRBV7-9 to TRBJ1-2, with a possible D match to TRBD1 (5 bases). The germline V and J ends were trimmed by 4 bases and 7 bases, with 16 bases remaining between them. The CDR3 is 14 residues long. Germline loops: CDR1 SEHNR, CDR2 FQNEAQ (reference sequence). CDR3 bases: TGTGCCAGCAGCTCGATCAGGGAGGCGGCTGGCTACACCTTC. It yields the protein CASSSIREAAGYTF.

The chain links TRBV4-3 to TRBJ1-1, with D uncertain. The V gene's germline CDR1 is LGHNA and CDR2 YSLEER. The CDR3 is 18 residues long. V was trimmed by 1 base and J by 4 bases, leaving 22 bases between them. The CDR3 is CASSQVAYKAGRITEAFF. In DNA form, the CDR3 reads TGCGCCAGCAGCCAAGTTGCATATAAAGCAGGTCGCATCACTGAAGCTTTCTTT.

The chain has TRBV5-1 and TRBJ2-5; TRBD2 matches 9 bases. Germline CDR1 and CDR2: SGHRS and YFSETQ. J was trimmed by 4 bases and V by 1 base; bases with no gene match: 8. The CDR3 extends over 16 amino acids. In DNA form, the CDR3 reads TGCGCCAGCAGCTTGCTGGCGCGGGGGGGCCCAGAGACCCAGTACTTC. Its protein is CASSLLARGGPETQYF. Together with reference TRBV5-1 and TRBJ2-5, the CDR3 gives the full variable domain: KAGVTQTPRYLIKTRGQQVTLSCSPISGHRSVSWYQQTPGQGLQFLFEYFSETQRNKGNFPGRFSGRQFSNSRSEMNVSTLELGDSALYLCASSLLARGGPETQYFGPGTRLLVL.

This chain uses TRBV27 with TRBJ2-7; TRBD1 matches at 8 bases. V was clipped by 5 bases and J by 2 bases; unmatched bases: 8. CDR3 length: 15 amino acids. Germline CDR1 is MNHEY and CDR2 is SMNVEV (reference sequence). The CDR3 coding sequence is TGTGCCAGCAGTCCGCCGGCCAGGGGGCCCTACGAGCAGTACTTC. Protein sequence: CASSPPARGPYEQYF.

V and J are TRBV6-6 and TRBJ2-2; 8 bases are shared with TRBD1. The V segment lost 5 bases and the J segment 3 bases; nucleotides outside the gene matches: 5. Germline CDR1 is MNHNY and CDR2 is SVGAGI (reference sequence). The length of the CDR3 is 15 residues. The CDR3 nucleotides are TGTGCCAGCAGTCCCAGGACAGGGTACACCGGGGAGCTGTTTTTT. It yields the protein CASSPRTGYTGELFF.

This clone was picked up one time. The J gene is TRBJ1-2, the V gene TRBV27; the match to TRBD1 covers 7 bases. Trimming removed 5 bases from V and 0 bases from J; junction bases left unmatched: 12. Germline loops: CDR1 MNHEY, CDR2 SMNVEV (reference sequence). The CDR3 contains 17 residues. Here the CDR3 reads CASSPGQGESSNYGYTF. The DNA for the CDR3 is TGTGCCAGCAGTCCCGGGCAGGGGGAATCCTCTAACTATGGCTACACCTTC.

This chain joins TRBV7-3 and TRBJ2-7; tentatively, D is TRBD1 (6 bases). The CDR3 is made up of 13 amino acids. The V gene lost 0 bases and the J gene lost 3 bases, with 6 bases spanning the gap. In germline, CDR1 is SGHTA, CDR2 FQGTGA. The CDR3 DNA reads TGTGCCAGCAGCTTAACGGACAGCTACGAGCAGTACTTC. It encodes CASSLTDSYEQYF. The full variable domain, rest sourced from reference TRBV7-3 and TRBJ2-7, is GAGVSQTPSNKVTEKGKYVELRCDPISGHTALYWYRQSLGQGPEFLIYFQGTGAADDSGLPNDRFFAVRPEGSVSTLKIQRTERGDSAVYLCASSLTDSYEQYFGPGTRLTVT.

The chain links TRBV7-7 to TRBJ2-3; 8 bases are a match to TRBD2. J gave up 4 bases and V 5 bases, and 8 bases lay outside the gene matches. The CDR3 is 15 residues long. CDR1 is SSHAT and CDR2 is FNYEAQ in the germline V gene (reference sequence). The CDR3 spells CASSQGTSHSDTQYF. Written as DNA, the CDR3 is TGTGCCAGCAGCCAGGGGACTAGTCATTCAGATACGCAGTATTTT. Combining the CDR3 with reference TRBV7-7 and TRBJ2-3 gives the whole variable domain GAGVSQSPRYKVTKRGQDVTLRCDPISSHATLYWYQQALGQGPEFLTYFNYEAQPDKSGLPSDRFSAERPEGSISTLTIQRTEQRDSAMYRCASSQGTSHSDTQYFGPGTRLTVL.

The gene calls are TRBV18 and TRBJ1-3; 8 bases match TRBD1. V was clipped by 4 bases and J by 0 bases; unmatched bases: 8. Per the germline V gene, CDR1 is KGHSH and CDR2 is LQKENI. The length of the CDR3 is 17 residues. This chain's CDR3 is CASSQRGQGISGNTIYF. CDR3 in DNA: TGTGCCAGCTCACAACGAGGACAGGGAATCTCTGGAAACACCATATATTTT.

The chain joins TRBV28 to TRBJ2-1; 8 bases map to TRBD1. J was trimmed by 5 bases and V by 8 bases; bases with no gene match: 5. CDR3 size: 13 residues. The germline CDR1 and CDR2 sequences are MDHEN and SYDVKM. The CDR3 region is CASGTGLDNEQFF. As DNA, the CDR3 is TGTGCCAGCGGGACAGGACTGGACAATGAGCAGTTCTTC.

V is TRBV19 and J is TRBJ1-2, with 9 bases identical to TRBD1. V was pared by 3 bases and J by 4 bases, with 0 bases of the junction left unmatched. Germline CDR1 LNHDA, CDR2 SQIVND (reference sequence). This CDR3 has 13 amino acids. CDR3 in amino acids: CASSMGQGYGYTF. CDR3 coding DNA: TGTGCCAGTAGTATGGGACAGGGCTATGGCTACACCTTC.

This chain joins TRBV9 and TRBJ1-5; 9 nucleotides match TRBD1. The germline V gene encodes CDR1 SGDLS and CDR2 YYNGEE. The length of the CDR3 is 15 residues. The J segment lost 8 bases and the V segment lost 3 bases, leaving 9 bases of the junction unmatched. Written as DNA, the CDR3 is TGTGCCAGCAGCGCCGGGACAGGGCTTGTGGAGCCCCAGCATTTT. This translates into CASSAGTGLVEPQHF.

The J gene is TRBJ2-7, the V gene TRBV29-1, with D unclear. Germline values: CDR1 SQVTM, CDR2 ANQGSEA. This CDR3 is built from 12 residues. V was pared by 4 bases and J by 3 bases, with 10 bases between. The CDR3 bases are TGCAGCGTTGCGGAGAGAAACTACGAGCAGTACTTC. Amino acid sequence: CSVAERNYEQYF.

The chain combines TRBV29-1 with TRBJ2-3; 12 bases align to TRBD2. Germline trimming cut 3 bases from V and 5 bases from J; bases unmatched to any gene: 9. Looked up from germline, CDR1 is SQVTM and CDR2 is ANQGSEA. The CDR3 consists of 16 residues. The CDR3 region is CSVEELAGGQGDTQYF. CDR3 nucleotides: TGCAGCGTTGAGGAACTAGCGGGGGGCCAGGGAGATACGCAGTATTTT.

The J gene is TRBJ2-7, the V gene TRBV27; perhaps D is TRBD1 or TRBD2 (5 bases each). CDR3 length: 15 amino acids. Germline-derived CDR1 and CDR2 are MNHEY and SMNVEV (reference sequence). Trimming removed 6 bases from V and 2 bases from J, with 17 bases in between. CDR3 DNA sequence: TGTGCCAGCAGGTCCCAGGGACGTTCGGCCTACGAGCAGTACTTC. It codes for CASRSQGRSAYEQYF.

The gene calls are TRBV6-1 and TRBJ2-5; D could derive from TRBD1 or TRBD2 (6 bases each). Germline lookup yields CDR1 MNHNS and CDR2 SASEGT. CDR3 length: 12 residues. Trimming cost V 6 bases and J 6 bases, with 11 bases left between them. CDR3 residues: CASRGAGKTQYF. In DNA, the CDR3 is TGTGCCAGCAGGGGGGCGGGGAAGACCCAGTACTTC.

This clone was observed a single time. The chain carries TRBV19 and TRBJ1-1; TRBD1 is a possible D gene (5 bases). This CDR3 is 13 amino acids long. Trimming took off 4 bases at V and 5 bases at J, with 11 bases between the two ends. CDR1 is LNHDA and CDR2 is SQIVND in the germline V gene (reference sequence). CDR3: CASSTRTRTEAFF. DNA for the CDR3: TGTGCCAGTAGTACCCGGACACGAACTGAAGCTTTCTTT.

The rearrangement joins TRBV6-5 to TRBJ2-3; 9 bases fit TRBD1. Germline CDR1 reads MNHEY; CDR2 reads SVGAGI. The V gene end was trimmed by 10 bases and the J gene end by 5 bases; junction bases not matched to a gene: 10. This CDR3 contains 14 residues. In DNA form, the CDR3 reads TGTGCCATCCGGGACAGGGACTCTGGAGATACGCAGTATTTT. This gives the protein CAIRDRDSGDTQYF.